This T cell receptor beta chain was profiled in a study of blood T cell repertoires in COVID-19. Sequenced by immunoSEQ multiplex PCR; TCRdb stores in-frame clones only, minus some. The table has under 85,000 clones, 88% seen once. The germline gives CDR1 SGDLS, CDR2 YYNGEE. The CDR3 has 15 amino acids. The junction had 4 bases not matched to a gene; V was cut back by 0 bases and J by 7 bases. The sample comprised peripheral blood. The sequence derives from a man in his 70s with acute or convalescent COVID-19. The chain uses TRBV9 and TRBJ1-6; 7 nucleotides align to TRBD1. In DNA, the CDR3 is TGTGCCAGCAGCGTAGGGGACAGCGGGAATTCACCCCTCCACTTT. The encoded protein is CASSVGDSGNSPLHF.